The rows below give T cell receptor beta chains drawn from one sample of a study of T cells after posttransplantation cyclophosphamide. Sequenced by immunoSEQ multiplex PCR; TCRdb stores in-frame clones only, minus some. The data show approximately 3,000 clones, with roughly two thirds seen just once and 26% held by the top ten. Sequenced: memory CD8+ T cells sorted from blood. The receptors stem from a woman in her 30s in good health and a related stem cell transplant donor. Both conserved end residues are part of each CDR3. D genes are given only for firm matches. Clone size is given for some rows only: seen once, a few or many times, or a class if the clone is expanded.

abundance | j_gene | v_gene | d_gene | CDR3aa | CDR3nt
NA | TRBJ2-7 | TRBV15 | TRBD1 | CATSFTTGASSYERYF | TGTGCCACCAGCTTTACTACAGGGGCAAGCTCCTACGAGCGGTACTTC
NA | TRBJ2-1 | TRBV9 | NA | CASSPGYEQFF | TGTGCCAGCAGCCCGGGGTATGAGCAGTTCTTC
NA | TRBJ2-3 | TRBV7-6 | NA | CASSSGLRGTDTQYF | TGTGCCAGCAGCTCCGGACTCCGAGGCACAGATACGCAGTATTTT
NA | TRBJ2-3 | TRBV25-1 | NA | CASSVTDTQYF | TGTGCCAGCAGTGTAACAGATACGCAGTATTTT
NA | TRBJ2-7 | TRBV6-5 | TRBD2 | CASSRAGHYEQYF | TGTGCCAGCAGTCGAGCGGGGCACTACGAGCAGTACTTC
NA | TRBJ2-7 | TRBV9 | TRBD2 | CASSLTSGGREQYF | TGTGCCAGCAGCCTGACTAGCGGGGGCCGCGAGCAGTACTTC
NA | TRBJ2-7 | TRBV29-1 | TRBD1 | CSATGTGEFEQYF | TGCAGCGCCACCGGGACAGGGGAATTTGAGCAGTACTTC
few | TRBJ2-3 | TRBV5-4 | TRBD1 | CASSPGQGGADTQYF | TGTGCCAGCAGCCCGGGACAGGGGGGTGCAGATACGCAGTATTTT
few | TRBJ2-2 | TRBV15 | TRBD1 | CATRETGSEKGHTGELFF | TGTGCCACCAGGGAGACAGGGAGTGAGAAAGGCCACACCGGGGAGCTGTTTTTT
few | TRBJ1-1 | TRBV11-2 | NA | CASSWLGAKNTEAFF | TGTGCCAGCAGCTGGTTGGGGGCGAAGAACACTGAAGCTTTCTTT
NA | TRBJ1-2 | TRBV5-6 | NA | CASTAQGAYGYTF | TGTGCCAGCACCGCACAGGGAGCCTATGGCTACACCTTC
once | TRBJ2-1 | TRBV5-1 | NA | CASSLALERVHEQFF | TGCGCCAGCAGCTTGGCGCTAGAGCGGGTACATGAGCAGTTCTTC
NA | TRBJ1-2 | TRBV6-1 | TRBD1 | CASSEVVDRGPLGYTF | TGTGCCAGCAGTGAGGTGGTTGACAGGGGGCCCCTTGGCTACACCTTC
NA | TRBJ2-2 | TRBV30 | TRBD2 | CAWSPGGADTGELFF | TGTGCCTGGTCTCCCGGGGGGGCCGACACCGGGGAGCTGTTTTTT
NA | TRBJ2-3 | TRBV6-6 | TRBD1 | CASSLRDRGGVDTQYF | TGTGCCAGCAGCCTCCGGGACAGGGGTGGGGTAGATACGCAGTATTTT
NA | TRBJ1-1 | TRBV27 | TRBD1 | CASLGQGDTEAFF | TGTGCCAGCCTTGGACAGGGGGACACTGAAGCTTTCTTT
NA | TRBJ1-6 | TRBV6-1 | TRBD1 | CASTGTENSPLHF | TGTGCCAGCACAGGGACAGAAAATTCCCCCCTCCACTTT
once | TRBJ1-1 | TRBV4-1 | NA | CASSQRRSGGTEAFF | TGCGCCAGCAGCCAACGACGGTCGGGTGGTACTGAAGCTTTCTTT
NA | TRBJ2-7 | TRBV10-3 | NA | CATSDSSYEQYF | TGTGCCACCAGTGACTCCTCCTACGAGCAGTACTTC
NA | TRBJ2-3 | TRBV5-4 | NA | CASSLVPESTDTQYF | TGTGCCAGCAGCTTGGTTCCGGAGAGCACAGATACGCAGTATTTT
NA | TRBJ1-2 | TRBV4-2 | TRBD1 | CASSQGTGGGLMNGYTF | TGTGCCAGCAGCCAAGGGACAGGGGGCGGTCTTATGAATGGCTACACCTTC
NA | TRBJ2-5 | TRBV5-1 | TRBD2 | CASTRGGVAGGRETQYF | TGCGCCAGCACCAGGGGGGGAGTAGCGGGGGGCCGGGAGACCCAGTACTTC
NA | TRBJ2-7 | TRBV19 | NA | CASSIPGVFAEQYF | TGTGCCAGTAGTATCCCCGGGGTGTTTGCCGAGCAGTACTTC
once | TRBJ2-3 | TRBV29-1 | TRBD1 | CSVARDSSNGRTDTQYF | TGCAGCGTTGCCCGGGACAGCAGCAATGGGAGAACAGATACGCAGTATTTT
NA | TRBJ2-1 | TRBV9 | TRBD2 | CASSVASGGFHEQFF | TGTGCCAGCAGCGTGGCTAGCGGGGGGTTCCATGAGCAGTTCTTC
NA | TRBJ2-7 | TRBV7-8 | NA | CASRKYQGPSYEQYF | TGTGCCAGCAGGAAATATCAGGGTCCCTCCTACGAGCAGTACTTC
NA | TRBJ2-1 | TRBV19 | NA | CASGSFEGEQFF | TGTGCCAGTGGGTCCTTTGAGGGTGAGCAGTTCTTC
NA | TRBJ2-1 | TRBV7-1 | NA | CASSQDQPGDEQFF | TGTGCCAGCAGCCAAGACCAGCCCGGGGATGAGCAGTTCTTC